This T cell receptor (beta chain) was captured in a study of T-cell reconstitution after alpha-beta-depleted transplantation in children. Study-wide results and caveats: Diversity and T-cell counts at one year after transplant derived mostly from new T cells.

This clonotype showed up just a few times. What it binds is unknown. Unique molecular identifiers tagged the TCRbeta library. TCRdb independently ran MiXCR on the PCR reads; one entry per CDR3 protein. The data show 200,000 to 250,000 distinct CDR3 sequences, around 7.8% seen once. This CDR3 comprises 16 residues. CDR1 is DFQATT and CDR2 is SNEGSKA in the germline V gene (reference sequence). This specimen consisted of PBMCs, mostly from graft donor cells, obtained 180 days after TCRalphabeta/CD19-depleted stem cell transplant. The receptor was isolated from a male patient between 5 and 17 years old who had a stem cell transplant for acute lymphoblastic leukemia, so the T cells may come from the graft donor. V usage is TRBV20-1 and J usage is TRBJ2-7, with 8 bases identical to TRBD2. The CDR3 protein is CRACSPTSGCSYEQYF. The CDR3 DNA is TGCAGAGCCTGTAGCCCTACTAGCGGATGCTCCTACGAGCAGTACTTC.